This T cell receptor (beta chain) was obtained from a study of radiotherapy plus CTLA-4 blockade in lung cancer (dated by TCRdb to 2017 to 2018). Turning to the overall study: Objective responses were observed in approximately 17% of enrolled patients, and disease control was achieved in approximately 32%. General study outcomes and caveats: Increased serum interferon-beta after radiation, together with early dynamic changes in blood T cell clones, were reported to be the strongest predictors of response. TCR clones derived from tumors expanded in peripheral blood after treatment with radiotherapy and ipilimumab.

Comments on this clone: Its antigen remains unidentified. No base qualities exist here, and no much larger clone lies one base off it.

The receptor library was made with the immunoSEQ multiplex PCR assay. In TCRdb, the immuneACCESS table is reduced to in-frame sequences with V and J assigned. These tables do not hold every clone; where another copy was compared, an unresolved V gene accounts for under half, and the others remain unexplained. Within this sample are about 49,000 clones, with about 85% of them counted one time only. The ten largest account for 25% to 35% of the sample. The germline V gene encodes CDR1 LNHDA and CDR2 SQIVND (reference sequence). The CDR3 spans 18 residues, from the cysteine through the phenylalanine. Here the CDR3 DNA is all that survives: 54 bases in frame from base 1. V is trimmed back by 1 base and J by 4 bases, and the junction contains 12 bases that no gene match accounts for. The study tested focal radiation therapy combined with CTLA-4 blockade (ipilimumab) in patients with chemo-refractory metastatic non-small-cell lung cancer.

The sequenced sample was peripheral blood, obtained from a patient treated with radiotherapy plus ipilimumab. This clonotype was obtained from a human donor with non-small cell lung cancer whose response to radiotherapy plus ipilimumab could not be evaluated. This sequence uses TRBV19 and TRBJ2-1, with 8 bases in between that match TRBD2. The CDR3 corresponds to CASSIASLGSGEYNEQFF. The sequenced DNA is TGTGCCAGTAGTATAGCGTCCCTTGGTAGCGGGGAGTACAATGAGCAGTTCTTC.